The next 25 T cell receptor beta chains were all read from a single sample in a study of lymphopenia after photon versus proton radiotherapy. Profiled with immunoSEQ multiplex PCR; TCRdb holds only in-frame clones, not every one. The sample yields some 7,900 clones, more than 65% seen once. This sample comprised peripheral blood, obtained from a patient treated with photon-based radiotherapy. The origin of the receptors is a man aged 25 to 45 with gastric cancer.

This clone was found once. This chain links TRBV5-1 with TRBJ2-2; D not resolved. Germline V gives CDR1 SGHRS, CDR2 YFSETQ. CDR3 size: 14 residues. V was trimmed by 5 bases and J by 7 bases, leaving 15 bases between them. The chain's CDR3 is CASSPAVSNGELFF. The DNA of the CDR3 is TGCGCCAGCAGTCCTGCAGTTAGTAACGGGGAGCTGTTTTTT. Based on the CDR3 plus reference TRBV5-1 and TRBJ2-2, the full variable domain is KAGVTQTPRYLIKTRGQQVTLSCSPISGHRSVSWYQQTPGQGLQFLFEYFSETQRNKGNFPGRFSGRQFSNSRSEMNVSTLELGDSALYLCASSPAVSNGELFFGEGSRLTVL.

The rearrangement uses TRBV15 and TRBJ2-7; D could derive from TRBD1 or TRBD2 (6 bases each). CDR1 is LNHNV and CDR2 is YYDKDF in the germline V gene (reference sequence). The CDR3 is made up of 14 amino acids. Trimming shortened V by 0 bases and J by 2 bases, and 8 bases separated the two germline ends. The CDR3 spells CATSREGGTYEQYF. As DNA, the CDR3 is TGTGCCACCAGCAGAGAAGGGGGGACCTACGAGCAGTACTTC.

The gene calls are TRBV6-5 and TRBJ1-2, with 8 bases aligning to TRBD1. V lost 8 bases and J lost 3; bases outside the gene matches: 2. The germline gives CDR1 MNHEY, CDR2 SVGAGI. CDR3 length: 12 residues. The CDR3 region is CASEDRDYGYTF. The CDR3 DNA reads as TGTGCCAGCGAGGACAGGGACTATGGCTACACCTTC.

V and J are TRBV19 and TRBJ1-1, with D uncertain. Between the trimmed V and J ends, which lost 0 bases and 2 bases, there was a span of 13 bases. Germline loops: CDR1 LNHDA, CDR2 SQIVND (reference sequence). The CDR3 consists of 16 residues. CDR3 DNA: TGTGCCAGTAGTATAGATCTATTCGGGCCTAACACTGAAGCTTTCTTT. Protein sequence: CASSIDLFGPNTEAFF. Drawing the rest from reference TRBV19 and TRBJ1-1, the complete variable domain is DGGITQSPKYLFRKEGQNVTLSCEQNLNHDAMYWYRQDPGQGLRLIYYSQIVNDFQKGDIAEGYSVSREKKESFPLTVTSAQKNPTAFYLCASSIDLFGPNTEAFFGQGTRLTVV.

J is TRBJ2-7 and V is TRBV27; D is perhaps TRBD2 (5 bases). Trimming took 2 bases from V and 3 from J, leaving 20 bases between them. The CDR3 is 17 amino acids. CDR1 is MNHEY, CDR2 SMNVEV, per germline (reference sequence). CDR3: CASSLKNRFTDFYEQYF. In nucleotides, the CDR3 is TGTGCCAGCAGTTTAAAGAACAGATTCACGGACTTCTACGAGCAGTACTTC.

V and J are TRBV7-9 and TRBJ1-2; D is possibly TRBD1 (5 bases). Deletions cut 3 bases from V and 6 bases from J, with 14 bases between. Germline V gene sequence: CDR1 SEHNR, CDR2 FQNEAQ (reference sequence). The CDR3 is 14 residues long. The CDR3 DNA sequence: TGTGCCAGCAGCTTGGGACGGCTACAGGATGGCTACACCTTC. This sequence encodes CASSLGRLQDGYTF.

This chain connects TRBV5-6 to TRBJ2-6; no definite D call. Germline V gene data show CDR1 as SGHDT and CDR2 as YYEEEE. Trimming removed 4 bases from V and 2 bases from J, with 4 bases in between. The CDR3 has 13 amino acids. As DNA, the CDR3 is TGTGCCAGCAGCGAGGCTGGGGCCAACGTCCTGACTTTC. Its translation: CASSEAGANVLTF.

The V call is TRBV4-1, the J call TRBJ1-6, with no clear D. This CDR3 contains 19 residues. Trimming left V 5 bases short and J 5 bases short, with 25 bases between. CDR1 MGHRA and CDR2 YSYEKL come from the germline V gene. The CDR3 DNA is TGCGCCAGCAGCGATGAAGTTGGGTTATTTGTCCAGGATAATTCACCCCTCCACTTT. Its protein product is CASSDEVGLFVQDNSPLHF.

This clone was seen once. The rearrangement uses TRBV5-4 and TRBJ1-1; D remains ambiguous. The V end was cut by 2 bases, the J end by 1 base, with 6 bases between. This CDR3 is built from 13 residues. Looked up from germline, CDR1 is SGHNT and CDR2 is YYREEE (reference sequence). CDR3 sequence: CASSLSANTEAFF. CDR3 coding DNA: TGTGCCAGCAGCTTATCGGCGAACACTGAAGCTTTCTTT.

This sequence joins TRBV7-2 and TRBJ2-1, with TRBD2 matching over 9 bases. Trimming cost V 5 bases and J 3 bases; bases outside gene matches: 5. Per germline, CDR1 SGHTA and CDR2 FQGNSA. The CDR3 has 15 amino acids. The CDR3 is CASSPRTSDYNEQFF. The CDR3 nucleotides are TGTGCCAGCAGCCCCAGGACTAGCGACTACAATGAGCAGTTCTTC.

The rearrangement links TRBV27 to TRBJ1-5; maybe TRBD1 (5 bases). This CDR3 comprises 14 residues. V lost 5 bases and J lost 0, with 8 bases in between. Germline-derived CDR1 and CDR2 are MNHEY and SMNVEV (reference sequence). The CDR3 is CASSRTRSNQPQHF. The DNA for the CDR3 is TGTGCCAGCAGTAGGACACGTAGCAATCAGCCCCAGCATTTT.

V is TRBV29-1 and J is TRBJ2-1; perhaps TRBD1 as D (5 bases). The CDR3 contains 14 residues. Trimming stripped 2 bases from V and 2 bases from J, with 10 bases between. Germline values: CDR1 SQVTM, CDR2 ANQGSEA. CDR3 loop: CSVEYFRAYNEQFF. Written as DNA, the CDR3 is TGCAGCGTTGAATATTTCAGGGCCTACAATGAGCAGTTCTTC.

The chain combines TRBV19 with TRBJ2-1; 9 bases fit TRBD2. Germline V gene lookup returns CDR1 LNHDA and CDR2 SQIVND (reference sequence). V lost 2 bases and J lost 4; bases outside the gene matches: 15. The CDR3 has 19 amino acids. The CDR3 bases are TGTGCCAGTAGTATACGCTGGGGCGGGGGGGCCTTATTGTACAATGAGCAGTTCTTC. Its protein is CASSIRWGGGALLYNEQFF.

The CDR3 here is CASREGGSYTGELFF. In DNA, the CDR3 is TGTGCCAGTAGGGAGGGCGGGTCCTACACCGGGGAGCTGTTTTTT. The chain joins TRBV19 to TRBJ2-2; D is possibly TRBD2 (6 bases). Germline CDR1 and CDR2: LNHDA and SQIVND (reference sequence). V was shortened by 6 bases and J by 3 bases, with 14 bases between the two germline ends. The CDR3 contains 15 residues.

The chain joins TRBV29-1 to TRBJ1-1; TRBD1 matches at 7 bases. The CDR3 totals 13 residues. The germline V gene has CDR1 SQVTM and CDR2 ANQGSEA. Trimming removed 4 bases from V and 1 base from J; junction bases left unmatched: 3. The CDR3 loop is CSVGAGGNTEAFF. The CDR3 DNA is TGCAGCGTTGGGGCAGGGGGGAACACTGAAGCTTTCTTT.

V is TRBV5-6 and J is TRBJ1-2; unclear D gene. In germline, CDR1 is SGHDT, CDR2 YYEEEE. There are 16 residues in the CDR3. With 0 bases removed from V and 1 base from J, the gap between germline ends came to 13 bases. In DNA form, the CDR3 reads TGTGCCAGCAGCTTGGAGACGGGGATCCTTAACTATGGCTACACCTTC. It yields the protein CASSLETGILNYGYTF.

This chain links TRBV6-5 with TRBJ1-5, with TRBD1 matching over 7 bases. Unmatched junction bases numbered 6, after V lost 4 bases and J lost 6 bases. Per germline, CDR1 MNHEY and CDR2 SVGAGI. The CDR3 is 14 amino acids. CDR3 sequence reads: CASSSRQGLQPQHF. The DNA for the CDR3 is TGTGCCAGCAGTTCTAGACAGGGACTTCAGCCCCAGCATTTT.

This rearrangement joins TRBV5-1 to TRBJ2-1, with D tentatively TRBD2 (7 bases). This CDR3 region has 15 residues. V lost 2 bases and J 8 bases, leaving 17 bases between the germline ends. Germline V gene sequence: CDR1 SGHRS, CDR2 YFSETQ. The CDR3 reads CASSFVQGGGYEQFF. The CDR3 nucleotides read TGCGCCAGCAGCTTCGTGCAGGGAGGGGGGTATGAGCAGTTCTTC. Full variable domain (missing parts from reference TRBV5-1 and TRBJ2-1): KAGVTQTPRYLIKTRGQQVTLSCSPISGHRSVSWYQQTPGQGLQFLFEYFSETQRNKGNFPGRFSGRQFSNSRSEMNVSTLELGDSALYLCASSFVQGGGYEQFFGPGTRLTVL.

The chain combines TRBV4-1 with TRBJ1-6, with a tentative D call TRBD1 (5 bases). V lost 9 bases and J 7 bases, leaving 13 bases between the germline ends. The CDR3 length is 13 residues. CDR1 MGHRA and CDR2 YSYEKL come from the germline V gene. CDR3 DNA sequence: TGCGCCAGTAGTCTCGACAGAAATTCACCCCTCCACTTT. As protein: CASSLDRNSPLHF.

This clone was counted only a few times. This chain joins TRBV5-1 and TRBJ1-1; 8 positions match TRBD1. The trim removed 4 bases at V and 1 base at J, leaving 3 bases unmatched. The CDR3 contains 14 residues. The germline V gene encodes CDR1 SGHRS and CDR2 YFSETQ. The CDR3 sequence is CASSPGTGNTEAFF. In DNA form, the CDR3 reads TGCGCCAGCAGCCCCGGGACAGGGAACACTGAAGCTTTCTTT.

The rearrangement uses TRBV29-1 and TRBJ2-1, with TRBD2 as a possible D gene (5 bases). The CDR3 is 16 amino acids. The V end was cut by 4 bases, the J end by 7 bases, with 23 bases between. Germline values: CDR1 SQVTM, CDR2 ANQGSEA. The CDR3 reads CSVGPLNGNFRNEQFF. For the CDR3, the DNA is TGCAGCGTTGGACCCTTGAACGGGAACTTTAGGAATGAGCAGTTCTTC.

This rearrangement joins TRBV29-1 to TRBJ2-7; TRBD1 aligns across 9 bases. Germline-derived CDR1 and CDR2 are SQVTM and ANQGSEA. The V and J ends lost 4 bases and 7 bases, in that order; junction bases with no gene match: 8. The CDR3 totals 13 residues. The CDR3 DNA sequence: TGCAGCGTTGGAGACAGGGGGGAACGGGAGCAGTACTTC. Translation: CSVGDRGEREQYF.

This chain joins TRBV7-9 and TRBJ2-7; 8 bases are a match to TRBD1. The CDR3 consists of 15 residues. V lost 0 bases to trimming and J lost 0 bases; unmatched junction nucleotides: 1. The germline V gene has CDR1 SEHNR and CDR2 FQNEAQ (reference sequence). In DNA, the CDR3 is TGTGCCAGCAGCTTAGCACAGGGGGACTCCTACGAGCAGTACTTC. This sequence encodes CASSLAQGDSYEQYF.

This clone was recorded once. V is TRBV12-5 and J is TRBJ2-7; no definite D call. Trimming left V 5 bases short and J 4 bases short, with 9 bases between. The CDR3 consists of 12 residues. Germline lookup yields CDR1 LGHNT and CDR2 FRNRAP. CDR3: CASGKEVYEQYF. DNA for the CDR3: TGTGCTAGTGGTAAAGAGGTTTACGAGCAGTACTTC.

This clone appeared a single time. In the same sample, other DNA sequences code for this CDR3. The chain combines TRBV5-6 with TRBJ1-1; tentative D call: TRBD1 (5 bases). The germline V gene encodes CDR1 SGHDT and CDR2 YYEEEE. Trimming stripped 2 bases from V and 5 bases from J, with 7 bases between. The CDR3 has 12 residues. The CDR3 DNA is TGTGCCAGCAGCTTAAGGGGAACTGAAGCTTTCTTT. Amino acids: CASSLRGTEAFF. The variable domain in full, completed from reference TRBV5-6 and TRBJ1-1, reads DAGVTQSPTHLIKTRGQQVTLRCSPKSGHDTVSWYQQALGQGPQFIFQYYEEEERQRGNFPDRFSGHQFPNYSSELNVNALLLGDSALYLCASSLRGTEAFFGQGTRLTVV.